This TCR beta chain appears in the sequencing data of a study of immune evolution from preneoplasia to lung adenocarcinoma. A note on this clone: Its antigen remains unknown.

Trimming cost V 0 bases and J 5 bases, with 13 bases left between them. CDR3 length: 15 amino acids. The germline V gene encodes CDR1 LNHNV and CDR2 YYDKDF (reference sequence). Findings and caveats of the study: T cell clonality was higher in KRAS-mutant than EGFR-mutant or wild-type nodules.

The assay was immunoSEQ multiplex PCR, and TCRdb's table has in-frame clones only and misses some. The table has around 7,500 clones, roughly 84% seen once. The chain employs TRBV15 and TRBJ2-5; tentative D call: TRBD2 (6 bases). Sequenced sample: FFPE minimally invasive lung adenocarcinoma tissue. The sequence came from a person aged 65 to 79 with lung adenocarcinoma. The CDR3 sequence is CATSRDMGGDETQYF. CDR3 coding DNA: TGTGCCACCAGCAGAGATATGGGGGGAGATGAGACCCAGTACTTC.